This T cell receptor beta chain was identified in a study of identical twins (dated by TCRdb to the mid-2010s). Broadly, across the study: TCR alpha and beta repertoires from monozygotic twins, unrelated adults of various ages and cord blood were deep-sequenced to test whether fetal clonotypes persist. To rule out contamination, the twin experiments were replicated at different times with different library preparation protocols.

There are many counts of this clonotype. Its antigen is not yet known. No per-base quality is available; no much larger clone lies one base away. Paper-wide results and their limitations: Fewer insertions were carried by abundant cord blood beta clonotypes, a similar but weaker trend appeared in young adult naive repertoires, and no such trend appeared in memory repertoires. Because the same donors could not be followed over many years, the conclusions relied on cross-sectional statistical analysis. Invariant T cells such as MAIT and iNKT could partly confound zero-insertion analyses, though diverse VJ usage argued against this for most clonotypes. In monozygotic twins, out-of-frame TCR alpha sharing was systematically underestimated by recombination models, although the models agreed with sharing between unrelated individuals. Out-of-frame TCR alpha sequences shared between twins showed an excess of low generation-probability sequences compared with coincidental sharing between unrelated individuals. The excess sharing between twins in beta out-of-frame sequences was weaker because fewer shared sequences reduced the signal-to-noise ratio.

Inclusive of the bounding cysteine and phenylalanine, the CDR3 is 14 residues long. The kept DNA is CDR3 alone, 42 bases in frame from the first base. CDR1 MNHEY and CDR2 SMNVEV were looked up in the germline V gene (reference sequence). V ends up 4 bases short and J 6 bases short, with an unmatched junction base count of 5. Only healthy Caucasian donors were included. Three pairs of female monozygotic twins, all aged 18 to 29 years, made up the twin cohort. Peripheral blood mononuclear cells were used as the source from which RNA for TCR libraries was isolated. The library was obtained by 5' RACE. TCRdb shows the sequencer as Illumina HiSeq 2000. Template switching introduced a universal primer binding site; the final cDNA contained a unique molecular identifier, enabling accurate counting of TCR cDNA molecules. Specific primers in the conserved constant-segment region were used to synthesize first-strand cDNA for TCR alpha and beta chains. To control for contamination, every cDNA library was double barcoded, receiving both a SMART-Mk sample barcode and Illumina barcodes. TruSeq adapter sequences along with Illumina sample barcodes were introduced in two successive PCR steps. The Illumina HiSeq platform was used with custom primers to sequence TCR alpha and beta cDNA libraries. For the original study's pipeline: MiGEC processed the raw reads to extract unique molecular identifiers, while MiXCR was used to determine the CDR3 positions. For each individual, recombination models were inferred using an EM algorithm with the repgenHMM and IGoR tools. The tcR package in R was used for shared clonotype analysis, with sharing normalized by the product of cloneset sizes. Out-of-frame nonproductive sequences were analyzed to study raw recombination free of thymic and clonal selection effects. Clones were called with MiXCR by TCRdb after fastp trimmed the public reads at Q25, and only in-frame beta chains were retained. Every distinct CDR3 protein forms one entry, paired with its most common genes and DNA. The V and J calls here are based on TCRdb, not the publication. This sample comprises 500,000 to 650,000 distinct CDR3 sequences, about 7.6% of them detected only once. About 1.5% of the sample belongs to the ten largest clones.

This same sample was also part of a study on yellow fever vaccine responses in identical twins. The second study also describes: The authors reported that the T cell response to vaccination in identical twins appeared partly convergent and partly personalized. In identical twins, the study followed T cell clones that responded to the vaccine with precision.

This TCR derives from a woman younger than 35 in good health. This receptor chain uses TRBV27 and TRBJ2-7, with TRBD1 matching 11 junction bases. The sample comprised PBMCs. This receptor carries the CDR3 CASSSRDRGSEQYF. The nucleotides read TGTGCCAGCAGTTCCCGGGACAGGGGGAGCGAGCAGTACTTC.